This T cell receptor (beta chain) is from a study of early T cells in non-severe SARS-CoV-2 infection. Whole-study context: The sequenced material was bulk RNA from unsorted whole blood, and its chains were unpaired.

Separate cDNA molecules each had unique molecular identifiers attached to them. TCRdb re-analysed the 5' RACE reads in MiXCR, keeping a single row per CDR3 protein. Counted here are 71,000 or so distinct CDR3 sequences, approximately 14% occurring once; the ten biggest clones make up roughly 13%. CDR3 length equals 15 residues. Germline loops: CDR1 MGHRA, CDR2 YSYEKL. V lost 1 base and J 3 bases, leaving 10 bases between the germline ends. The sequencing sample was made of whole blood. The chain carries TRBV4-1 and TRBJ1-5, with D hard to call. The TCR comes from an adult who was a healthcare worker with PCR-confirmed SARS-CoV-2 infection or an uninfected control (not recorded which). In nucleotides, the CDR3 is TGCGCCAGCAGCCAAGTCGTCTCGGCCAATCAGCCCCAGCATTTT. Translating it yields CASSQVVSANQPQHF.